Listed here are 9 T cell receptor beta chains from one sample, sequenced in a study of T cells after yellow fever vaccination. In TCRdb, the 5' RACE reads were re-called with MiXCR into one record per CDR3 protein. This sample yields under 600,000 distinct CDR3 sequences, of which around a fifth are seen a single time; roughly 16% belongs to the top ten. Sequencing was performed on PBMCs, taken roughly 20 days after the first yellow fever vaccination. All receptors come from a man aged 18 to 30 who received the YFV17D yellow fever vaccine.

This clonotype was detected ten times or more. V is TRBV28 and J is TRBJ2-7; 9 bases line up with TRBD1. The CDR3 consists of 15 residues. Germline V gene data show CDR1 as MDHEN and CDR2 as SYDVKM. Losses at the gene ends were 3 bases for V and 4 bases for J; bases not matched to a gene: 7. CDR3 amino acids: CASSFRDRETYEQYF. The CDR3 nucleotides read TGTGCCAGCAGTTTCAGGGACAGGGAGACGTACGAGCAGTACTTC.

This clonotype was found a few times. This rearrangement joins TRBV7-2 to TRBJ2-3; 9 nucleotides align to TRBD1. With 3 bases clipped from V and 12 bases from J, the junction kept 10 bases outside the gene matches. The CDR3 is 14 residues long. The germline V gene has CDR1 SGHTA and CDR2 FQGNSA. The CDR3 DNA reads TGTGCCAGCAGCTTCCGGAGTACAGGGGGCGTTCAGTATTTT. Translation: CASSFRSTGGVQYF.

The chain combines TRBV6-2 or TRBV6-3 with TRBJ1-1, with D tentatively TRBD1 (6 bases). The CDR3 has 16 residues. Germline CDR1 is MNHEY and CDR2 is SVGEGT. V was shortened by 5 bases and J by 1 base, with 17 bases between the two germline ends. CDR3 amino acids: CASSGRDTLTNTEAFF. DNA for the CDR3: TGTGCCAGCAGTGGCCGGGACACCCTAACGAACACTGAAGCTTTCTTT.

This clonotype came up a few times. The CDR3 region has the DNA TGTGCCAGCAGCTTCCAAGGGGGGGGGGCAGATACGCAGTATTTT. This gives the protein CASSFQGGGADTQYF. This chain connects TRBV7-3 to TRBJ2-3, with D possibly TRBD2 on 7 matching bases. V was trimmed by 3 bases and J by 4 bases, leaving 14 bases between them. The CDR3 spans 15 residues. Germline V CDR1 and CDR2: SGHTA, FQGTGA.

This clonotype came up a few times. This chain joins TRBV13 and TRBJ2-4; D is uncertain. The CDR3 runs 18 residues. CDR1 and CDR2 from the germline V gene are PRHDT and FYEKMQ (reference sequence). V was clipped by 4 bases and J by 0 bases, with 19 bases between them. The chain's CDR3 is CASSSLLGLRRAKNIQYF. CDR3 nucleotide sequence: TGTGCCAGCAGCTCGCTTTTGGGTCTGAGAAGAGCCAAAAACATTCAGTACTTC.

The V and J genes are TRBV7-8 and TRBJ2-7, with 7 bases aligning to TRBD1. CDR3 size: 12 residues. Per the germline V gene, CDR1 is SGHVS and CDR2 is FQNEAQ. V shed 3 bases and J 6 bases; nucleotides not matched to a gene: 2. CDR3 sequence (DNA): TGTGCCAGCAGCTTTCACAGGGGCGAGCAGTACGTC. This gives the protein CASSFHRGEQYV.

This clonotype was recorded a few times. V gene TRBV12-3 or TRBV12-4 combines with J gene TRBJ1-5; D is unresolved. CDR3 length equals 14 residues. V was trimmed by 5 bases and J by 0 bases, leaving 8 bases between them. The chain's CDR3 is CASSPQDSNQPQHF. For the CDR3, the DNA is TGTGCCAGCAGTCCTCAGGATAGCAATCAGCCCCAGCATTTT.

The chain combines TRBV7-3 with TRBJ2-3, with 8 bases that match TRBD2. The germline V gene has CDR1 SGHTA and CDR2 FQGTGA. With 5 bases clipped from V and 6 bases from J, the junction kept 13 bases outside the gene matches. This CDR3 region has 16 residues. CDR3 DNA sequence: TGTGCCAGCAGCCCCGGCGGTAGCGGGGCTCTCGATACGCAGTATTTT. Amino acid sequence: CASSPGGSGALDTQYF.

The chain combines TRBV3-1 with TRBJ2-7, with D possibly matching TRBD2 (5 bases). Germline V gene data show CDR1 as LGHDT and CDR2 as YNNKEL (reference sequence). V lost 1 base and J 3 bases, leaving 10 bases between the germline ends. The CDR3 spans 14 residues. CDR3 amino acids: CASSQAGINYEQYF. In DNA, the CDR3 is TGTGCCAGCAGCCAAGCGGGGATAAACTACGAGCAGTACTTC.